Presented here are 14 T cell receptor beta chains from one specimen sequenced in a study of vaccination and CD4 T cells after COVID-19. The antigens of these receptors remain unknown. The Oncomine TCR Beta short-read assay was what sequenced the DNA obtained from cultured CD4+ T cells. One entry per CDR3 protein results from TCRdb running MiXCR on the PCR reads. This sample carries roughly 20,000 distinct CDR3 sequences, over 45% of them seen once, and the ten largest clones take roughly 9%. Treatment denoted: roughly 11-day PBMC culture with coronavirus spike peptide pools or control peptides (ViraFEST assay). Sequencing used CD4+ T cells from blood, cultured in vitro. The receptors stem from a human donor who had recovered from COVID-19.

In its sample, this clonotype ranks as large. The genes are TRBV19 and TRBJ1-2; 8 bases fit TRBD1. The CDR3 is 14 residues long. Germline loops: CDR1 LNHDA, CDR2 SQIVND (reference sequence). After removal of 3 bases from V and 7 bases from J, the junction contained 7 bases not matched to a gene. CDR3 nucleotides: TGTGCCAGTAGTATGACGGACAGGGACCCTGGCTACACCTTC. Translated, it gives CASSMTDRDPGYTF.

The sample holds a few counts of this clonotype. CDR3 sequence (DNA): TGTGCCAGCAGCACTACAAAGAACACTGAAGCTTTCTTT. It translates to CASSTTKNTEAFF. V usage is TRBV11-3 and J usage is TRBJ1-1; D unclear. The germline gives CDR1 SGHNT, CDR2 YENEEA. V dropped 5 bases and J dropped 1 base, with 8 bases sitting between them. This CDR3 comprises 13 residues.

This clonotype was found a few times. The CDR3 DNA reads as TGTGCCACCAGCAGAGATTACACCGGGGAGCTGTTTTTT. As protein: CATSRDYTGELFF. This chain links TRBV15 with TRBJ2-2; D gene unclear. The germline V gene encodes CDR1 LNHNV and CDR2 YYDKDF (reference sequence). This CDR3 region has 13 residues. Trimming left V 0 bases short and J 3 bases short, with 2 bases between. The full variable domain, completed using reference TRBV15 and TRBJ2-2, is DAMVIQNPRYQVTQFGKPVTLSCSQTLNHNVMYWYQQKSSQAPKLLFHYYDKDFNNEADTPDNFQSRRPNTSFCFLDIRSPGLGDTAMYLCATSRDYTGELFFGEGSRLTVL.

V usage is TRBV5-4 and J usage is TRBJ1-1, with 8 bases that match TRBD1. The V segment lost 4 bases and the J segment 2 bases; nucleotides outside the gene matches: 10. This CDR3 contains 16 residues. Germline V gene lookup returns CDR1 SGHNT and CDR2 YYREEE (reference sequence). The CDR3 region is CASSPDSGGGNTEAFF. In DNA form, the CDR3 reads TGTGCCAGCAGCCCTGACTCAGGGGGCGGAAACACTGAAGCTTTCTTT.

This chain connects TRBV12-3 or TRBV12-4 to TRBJ1-5; D not certain. CDR3 size: 13 residues. The germline V and J ends were trimmed by 3 bases and 4 bases, with 7 bases remaining between them. The DNA of the CDR3 is TGTGCCAGCAGTTTTGGTATAAATCAGCCCCAGCATTTT. It codes for CASSFGINQPQHF.

The rearrangement joins TRBV20-1 to TRBJ2-5; no clear D. The CDR3 consists of 14 residues. Trimming removed 2 bases from V and 2 bases from J, with 12 bases in between. The germline V gene encodes CDR1 DFQATT and CDR2 SNEGSKA (reference sequence). The chain's CDR3 is CSARIWDRQETQYF. CDR3 DNA sequence: TGCAGTGCTAGAATCTGGGATAGGCAAGAGACCCAGTACTTC.

The chain uses TRBV20-1 and TRBJ2-1, with TRBD2 as a possible D gene (6 bases). Trimming pared 0 bases from V and 6 bases from J, leaving 12 bases between. The CDR3 contains 14 residues. The germline V gene has CDR1 DFQATT and CDR2 SNEGSKA (reference sequence). The chain's CDR3 is CSARDPGSGNEQFF. The DNA of the CDR3 is TGCAGTGCTAGAGATCCAGGTAGCGGCAATGAGCAGTTCTTC.

The chain couples TRBV20-1 to TRBJ2-5; D is unresolved. This CDR3 spans 14 amino acids. Germline V lookup: CDR1 DFQATT, CDR2 SNEGSKA (reference sequence). Trimming cost V 4 bases and J 3 bases, with 15 bases left between them. CDR3 loop: CSAIRSDGKETQYF. The DNA of the CDR3 is TGCAGTGCTATAAGGTCGGACGGTAAAGAGACCCAGTACTTC.

In nucleotides, the CDR3 is TGTGCCTGGAGTGACGGACAGGGCACCTACAATGAGCAGTTCTTC. Translation gives CAWSDGQGTYNEQFF. The chain couples TRBV30 to TRBJ2-1; TRBD1 matches at 8 bases. Germline trimming cut 1 base from V and 2 bases from J; bases unmatched to any gene: 4. Germline V CDR1 and CDR2: GTSNPN, SVGIG (reference sequence). The CDR3 consists of 15 residues. The full variable domain, rest sourced from reference TRBV30 and TRBJ2-1, is SQTIHQWPATLVQPVGSPLSLECTVEGTSNPNLYWYRQAAGRGLQLLFYSVGIGQISSEVPQNLSASRPQDRQFILSSKKLLLSDSGFYLCAWSDGQGTYNEQFFGPGTRLTVL.

The chain recombines TRBV4-1 with TRBJ2-5; tentative D call: TRBD2 (5 bases). The V end was cut by 4 bases, the J end by 5 bases, with 17 bases between. CDR1 and CDR2 from the germline V gene are MGHRA and YSYEKL. This CDR3 is 15 amino acids long. CDR3: CASSPEGIQGETQYF. The CDR3 DNA follows: TGCGCCAGCAGCCCCGAGGGAATTCAAGGGGAGACCCAGTACTTC.

This chain joins TRBV12-3 or TRBV12-4 and TRBJ1-6; D perhaps matches TRBD1 (5 bases). V was shortened by 6 bases and J by 8 bases, with 11 bases between the two germline ends. The CDR3 is made up of 13 amino acids. The CDR3 reads CASRTEQDSPLHF. In nucleotides, the CDR3 is TGTGCCAGCAGGACCGAACAGGATTCACCCCTCCACTTT.

The chain uses TRBV7-9 and TRBJ1-3; D remains unclear. This CDR3 has 15 residues. Germline CDR1 is SEHNR and CDR2 is FQNEAQ (reference sequence). The V gene lost 2 bases and the J gene lost 4 bases, with 12 bases spanning the gap. Written as DNA, the CDR3 is TGTGCCAGCAGCTTATCCGACTTCGCAGGAAACACCATATATTTT. As protein: CASSLSDFAGNTIYF. The full variable domain, its missing parts supplied by reference TRBV7-9 and TRBJ1-3, is DTGVSQNPRHKITKRGQNVTFRCDPISEHNRLYWYRQTLGQGPEFLTYFQNEAQLEKSRLLSDRFSAERPKGSFSTLEIQRTEQGDSAMYLCASSLSDFAGNTIYFGEGSWLTVV.

This clonotype was found a few times. CDR3: CASSLARNTGELFF. CDR3 in DNA: TGTGCCAGCAGCTTAGCCAGGAACACCGGGGAGCTGTTTTTT. The chain couples TRBV7-2 to TRBJ2-2; D gene uncertain. V lost 0 bases and J 1 base, leaving 3 bases between the germline ends. The CDR3 has 14 residues. Per germline, CDR1 SGHTA and CDR2 FQGNSA.

This chain connects TRBV14 to TRBJ2-5; possible D gene TRBD1, 5 bases. Per germline, CDR1 SGHDN and CDR2 FVKESK. This CDR3 has 13 amino acids. V lost 4 bases, J lost 5 bases, and 11 bases lay in between. CDR3 sequence reads: CASSLRVQETQYF. The CDR3 DNA is TGTGCCAGCAGCCTCAGGGTCCAGGAGACCCAGTACTTC.